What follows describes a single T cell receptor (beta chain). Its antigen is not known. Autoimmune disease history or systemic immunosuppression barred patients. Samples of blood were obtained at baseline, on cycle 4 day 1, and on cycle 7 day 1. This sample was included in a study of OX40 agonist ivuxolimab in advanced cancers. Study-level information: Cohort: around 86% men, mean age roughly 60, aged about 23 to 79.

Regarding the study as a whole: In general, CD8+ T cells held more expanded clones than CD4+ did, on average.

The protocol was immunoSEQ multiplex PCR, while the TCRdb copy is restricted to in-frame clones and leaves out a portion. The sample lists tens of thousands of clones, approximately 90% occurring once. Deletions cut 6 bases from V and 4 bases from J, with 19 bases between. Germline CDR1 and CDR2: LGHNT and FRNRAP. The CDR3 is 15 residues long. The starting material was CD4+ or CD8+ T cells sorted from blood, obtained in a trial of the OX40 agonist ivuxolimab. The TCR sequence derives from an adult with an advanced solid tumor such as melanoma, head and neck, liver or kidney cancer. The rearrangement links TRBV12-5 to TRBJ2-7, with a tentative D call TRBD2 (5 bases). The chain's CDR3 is CASGYPNGVRYEQYF. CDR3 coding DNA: TGTGCTAGTGGCTACCCGAACGGGGTACGTTACGAGCAGTACTTC.